This T cell receptor (beta chain) stems from a study of human T cells and chemical hapten exposure. Study details: 2% DPC applied to a 2 cm by 2 cm arm area sensitized donors.

This CDR3 has 14 amino acids. The germline CDR1 and CDR2 sequences are KGHSH and LQKENI. Trimming cost V 3 bases and J 7 bases; bases outside gene matches: 9. TCRdb reprocessed the RACE reads with MiXCR, giving one entry per CDR3 protein. The sample lists some 57,000 distinct CDR3 sequences; over 9.5% were seen once. In this sample, this clonotype turned up a few times. Its specificity is unknown. Time point defined: patch test 2, 6 weeks after DPC sensitization. Treatment described: therapeutic diphenylcyclopropenone sensitization with weekly scalp DPC. Study-wide findings and caveats: Since the donors had alopecia, their immune response may not be the same as that of healthy people. High-frequency TCRs, those above 1 in 1000, stayed the same after DPC sensitization.

The specimen comprised whole blood, sampled in connection with sensitization to the hapten diphenylcyclopropenone (DPC). This chain links TRBV18 with TRBJ2-7; the match to TRBD2 covers 7 bases. The clonotype originates from a woman between 50 and 59 years old with alopecia areata. Some clones in this sample may be carry-over from other donors' samples. The CDR3 here is CASSPQGGVFEQYF. The CDR3, as DNA: TGTGCCAGCTCACCCCAGGGAGGGGTTTTTGAGCAGTACTTC.